The 8 T cell receptor beta chains given below trace back to one sample, sequenced in a study of cytomegalovirus exposure and HLA in healthy donors. The repertoire was sequenced with immunoSEQ multiplex PCR; TCRdb's copy has only in-frame clones and lacks some. The sample yields 71,000 or so clones, over 85% seen once. Sequencing was done on a sample of PBMCs. The receptors derive from a man aged 18 to 29 in good health and CMV-seropositive.

J is TRBJ2-2 and V is TRBV2; 12 nucleotides align to TRBD2. The ends lost 6 bases at V and 4 bases at J; junction bases unmatched: 12. The CDR3 runs to 18 residues. Germline V gene sequence: CDR1 SNHLY, CDR2 FYNNEI. The CDR3 DNA follows: TGTGCCAGCAGGTCCCCTAGCGGGGGGGGAGTATCCACCGGGGAGCTGTTTTTT. Its protein product is CASRSPSGGGVSTGELFF.

This clone was seen a handful of times. The chain carries TRBV5-1 and TRBJ2-2, with D possibly matching TRBD1 (5 bases). This CDR3 has 14 residues. Germline V CDR1 and CDR2: SGHRS, YFSETQ. V lost 0 bases to trimming and J lost 6 bases, with 9 bases between them. As DNA, the CDR3 is TGCGCCAGCAGCTTGGAACAGGTGGCCGGGGAGCTGTTTTTT. It codes for CASSLEQVAGELFF.

This rearrangement joins TRBV28 to TRBJ2-7; 7 positions agree with TRBD2. V was pared by 8 bases and J by 6 bases, with 4 bases of the junction left unmatched. CDR1 is MDHEN and CDR2 is SYDVKM in the germline V gene. This CDR3 has 11 residues. As DNA, the CDR3 is TGTGCCAGCCGCGGCGGGAGCGAGCAGTACTTC. Its translation: CASRGGSEQYF.

In this sample, this clone turned up a few times. The rearrangement joins TRBV14 to TRBJ2-1, with D unclear. CDR1 SGHDN and CDR2 FVKESK come from the germline V gene. This CDR3 spans 12 amino acids. V gave up 4 bases and J gave up 8 bases, with 9 bases separating them. In nucleotides, the CDR3 is TGTGCCAGCAGCCTATCTCGGTATGAGCAGTTCTTC. Its protein is CASSLSRYEQFF.

J is TRBJ2-3 and V is TRBV11-2; tentative D call: TRBD1 (5 bases). The length of the CDR3 is 14 residues. The V gene lost 5 bases and the J gene lost 3 bases, with 12 bases spanning the gap. Germline V CDR1 and CDR2: SGHAT, FQNNGV. The CDR3 sequence is CASSDSKGTDTQYF. The CDR3 DNA reads as TGTGCCAGCAGCGACAGTAAGGGGACAGATACGCAGTATTTT.

The chain combines TRBV28 with TRBJ1-3, with 7 bases identical to TRBD1. Germline values: CDR1 MDHEN, CDR2 SYDVKM. CDR3 length: 15 residues. Germline trimming cut 3 bases from V and 0 bases from J; bases unmatched to any gene: 2. CDR3 nucleotides: TGTGCCAGCAGTTTGGCAGGGGGCTCTGGAAACACCATATATTTT. Its translation: CASSLAGGSGNTIYF. Filled out from reference TRBV28 and TRBJ1-3, the complete variable domain reads DVKVTQSSRYLVKRTGEKVFLECVQDMDHENMFWYRQDPGLGLRLIYFSYDVKMKEKGDIPEGYSVSREKKERFSLILESASTNQTSMYLCASSLAGGSGNTIYFGEGSWLTVV.

CDR3 nucleotides: TGTGCCAGCAGCCTACAGGGGACGCGTCGGAATTCACCCCTCCACTTT. Translated: CASSLQGTRRNSPLHF. V gene TRBV7-9 combines with J gene TRBJ1-6; 7 bases match TRBD1. Trimming cost V 5 bases and J 7 bases; bases outside gene matches: 11. The CDR3 runs to 16 residues. Germline V CDR1 and CDR2: SEHNR, FQNEAQ (reference sequence).

The chain links TRBV11-2 to TRBJ2-1, with TRBD2 identical over 9 bases. Germline V gene sequence: CDR1 SGHAT, CDR2 FQNNGV. CDR3 length: 12 amino acids. V shed 6 bases and J 7 bases; nucleotides not matched to a gene: 1. The CDR3 region has the DNA TGTGCCAGCAGGAGCGGGGGGAATGAGCAGTTCTTC. It translates to CASRSGGNEQFF. The whole variable domain, remainder taken from reference TRBV11-2 and TRBJ2-1, is EAGVAQSPRYKIIEKRQSVAFWCNPISGHATLYWYQQILGQGPKLLIQFQNNGVVDDSQLPKDRFSAERLKGVDSTLKIQPAKLEDSAVYLCASRSGGNEQFFGPGTRLTVL.